This TCR beta chain was documented in a study of blood T cell repertoires in COVID-19. Across the study: Italy, Spain and the United States were the sources of the convalescent and acute COVID-19 samples. PBMCs, B-cell-depleted T cells, or T cells were the source of the cDNA or gDNA that made up the material.

Here immunoSEQ multiplex PCR was the method, and the copy in TCRdb shows in-frame clones only, minus some. Seen here are about 160,000 clones, 70% to 80% observed once, and the top ten hold around 8.1%. Trimming took 5 bases from V and 1 from J, leaving 17 bases between them. Germline-derived CDR1 and CDR2 are LNHDA and SQIVND (reference sequence). CDR3 length equals 16 residues. The gene calls are TRBV19 and TRBJ1-1; a weak D match, TRBD1 (6 bases). The source material was peripheral blood. The TCR was taken from a man in his 60s with acute or convalescent COVID-19. The CDR3 is CASSPKPQGQNTEAFF. CDR3 DNA sequence: TGTGCCAGTAGTCCCAAACCCCAGGGGCAGAACACTGAAGCTTTCTTT. Variable domain in full (rest from reference TRBV19 and TRBJ1-1): DGGITQSPKYLFRKEGQNVTLSCEQNLNHDAMYWYRQDPGQGLRLIYYSQIVNDFQKGDIAEGYSVSREKKESFPLTVTSAQKNPTAFYLCASSPKPQGQNTEAFFGQGTRLTVV.